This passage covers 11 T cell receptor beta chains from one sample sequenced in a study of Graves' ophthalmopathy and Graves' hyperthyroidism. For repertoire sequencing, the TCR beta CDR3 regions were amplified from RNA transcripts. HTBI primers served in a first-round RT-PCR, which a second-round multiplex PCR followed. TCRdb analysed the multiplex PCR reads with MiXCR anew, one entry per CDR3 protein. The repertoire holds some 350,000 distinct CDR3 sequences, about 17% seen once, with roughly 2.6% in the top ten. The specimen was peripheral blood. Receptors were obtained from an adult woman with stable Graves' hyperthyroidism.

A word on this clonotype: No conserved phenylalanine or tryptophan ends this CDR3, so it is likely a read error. In DNA form, the CDR3 reads TGTGCCAGCAGTTACTCAGCCCACACTGAAGCTTTCCTT. Residues: CASSYSAHTEAFL. The chain has TRBV6-2 or TRBV6-3 and TRBJ1-1, with unresolved D. The CDR3 spans 13 residues. Germline V CDR1 and CDR2: MNHEY, SVGEGT. Deletions cut 0 bases from V and 3 bases from J, with 5 bases between.

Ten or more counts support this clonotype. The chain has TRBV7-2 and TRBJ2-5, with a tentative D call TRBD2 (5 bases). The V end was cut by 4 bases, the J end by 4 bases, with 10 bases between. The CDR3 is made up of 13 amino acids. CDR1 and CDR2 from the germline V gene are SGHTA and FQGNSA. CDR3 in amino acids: CASSSQLGETQYF. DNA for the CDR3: TGTGCCAGCAGCTCCCAACTAGGAGAGACCCAGTACTTC.

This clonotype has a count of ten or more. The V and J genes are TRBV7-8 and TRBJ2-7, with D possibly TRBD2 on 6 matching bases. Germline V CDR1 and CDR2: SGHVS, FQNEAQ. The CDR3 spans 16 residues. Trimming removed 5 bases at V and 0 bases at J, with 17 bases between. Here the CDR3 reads CASSPMITTSSYEQYF. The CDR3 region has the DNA TGTGCCAGCAGCCCGATGATCACGACTAGCTCCTACGAGCAGTACTTC.

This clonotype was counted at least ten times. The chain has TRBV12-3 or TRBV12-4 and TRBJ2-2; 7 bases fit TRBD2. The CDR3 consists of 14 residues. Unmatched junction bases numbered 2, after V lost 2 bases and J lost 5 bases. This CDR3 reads CASSLLAETGELFF. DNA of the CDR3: TGTGCCAGCAGTTTACTAGCGGAGACCGGGGAGCTGTTTTTT.

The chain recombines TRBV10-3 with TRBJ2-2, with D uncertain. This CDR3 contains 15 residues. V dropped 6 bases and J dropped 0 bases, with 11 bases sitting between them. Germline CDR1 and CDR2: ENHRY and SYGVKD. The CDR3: CAISEDVPNTGELFF. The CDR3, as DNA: TGTGCCATCAGCGAAGACGTACCGAACACCGGGGAGCTGTTTTTT.

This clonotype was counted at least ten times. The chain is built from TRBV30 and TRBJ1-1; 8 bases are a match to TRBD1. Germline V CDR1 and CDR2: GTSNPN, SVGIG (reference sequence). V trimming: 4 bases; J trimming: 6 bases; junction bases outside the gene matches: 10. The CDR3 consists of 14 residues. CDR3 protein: CAWTLDRADPEAFF. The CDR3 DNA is TGTGCCTGGACTTTGGACAGGGCTGACCCTGAAGCTTTCTTT.

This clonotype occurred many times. CDR3 in DNA: TGTGCCAGCAGGCGGGGGCCAAGTCCCCAGTACTTC. Translated, it gives CASRRGPSPQYF. This chain joins TRBV28 and TRBJ2-5; maybe TRBD2 (7 bases). The germline V gene encodes CDR1 MDHEN and CDR2 SYDVKM. Trimming stripped 6 bases from V and 9 bases from J, with 14 bases between. This CDR3 contains 12 residues. The variable domain in full, completed from reference TRBV28 and TRBJ2-5, reads DVKVTQSSRYLVKRTGEKVFLECVQDMDHENMFWYRQDPGLGLRLIYFSYDVKMKEKGDIPEGYSVSREKKERFSLILESASTNQTSMYLCASRRGPSPQYFGPGTRLLVL.

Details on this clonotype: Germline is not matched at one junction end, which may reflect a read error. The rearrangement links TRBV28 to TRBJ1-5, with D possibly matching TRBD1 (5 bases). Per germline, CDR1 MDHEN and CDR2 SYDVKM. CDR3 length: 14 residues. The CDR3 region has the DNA TGTGCCAGCGGTTTAAGGGGAAGCAATCAGCCCCAGCATTTT. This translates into CASGLRGSNQPQHF.

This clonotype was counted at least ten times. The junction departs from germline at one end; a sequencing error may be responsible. As DNA, the CDR3 is TGTGCCAGCAGGAGAGACGGGAACCCCGGGGAGCTGTTTTTT. Encoded protein: CASRRDGNPGELFF. This rearrangement joins TRBV28 to TRBJ2-2; weak D call: TRBD2 (5 bases). The CDR3 consists of 14 residues. Germline-derived CDR1 and CDR2 are MDHEN and SYDVKM.

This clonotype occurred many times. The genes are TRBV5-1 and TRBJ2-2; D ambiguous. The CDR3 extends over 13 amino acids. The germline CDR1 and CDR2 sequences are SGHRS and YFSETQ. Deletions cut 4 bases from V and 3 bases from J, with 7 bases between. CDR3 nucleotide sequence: TGCGCCAGCAGCATAGTGGACACCGGGGAGCTGTTTTTT. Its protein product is CASSIVDTGELFF.

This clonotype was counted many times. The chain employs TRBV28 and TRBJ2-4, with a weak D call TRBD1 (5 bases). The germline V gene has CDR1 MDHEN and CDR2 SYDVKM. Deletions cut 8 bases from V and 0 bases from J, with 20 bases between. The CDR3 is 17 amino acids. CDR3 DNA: TGTGCCAGCTCGAAGGGGATTTACGACAGAGCCAAAAACATTCAGTACTTC. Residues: CASSKGIYDRAKNIQYF.